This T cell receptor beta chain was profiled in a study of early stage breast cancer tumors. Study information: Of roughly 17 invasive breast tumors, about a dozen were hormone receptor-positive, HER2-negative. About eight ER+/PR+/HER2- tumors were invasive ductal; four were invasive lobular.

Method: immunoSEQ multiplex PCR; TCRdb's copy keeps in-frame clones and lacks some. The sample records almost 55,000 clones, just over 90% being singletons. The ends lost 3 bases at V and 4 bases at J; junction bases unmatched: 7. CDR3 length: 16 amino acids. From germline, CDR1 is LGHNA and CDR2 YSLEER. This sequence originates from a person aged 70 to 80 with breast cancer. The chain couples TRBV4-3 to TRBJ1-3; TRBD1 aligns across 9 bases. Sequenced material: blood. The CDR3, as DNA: TGCGCCAGCAGCCACGGCTACAGGGGGCTAGGAAACACCATATATTTT. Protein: CASSHGYRGLGNTIYF.